This T cell receptor (beta chain) was documented in a study of human T cells and chemical hapten exposure. Background on the study: Patients received weekly diphenylcyclopropenone doses to the scalp throughout the roughly 24-week study. TCR yields differed between samples (mainly from small differences in pooled library volume). Study-level results: PT1 expanded TCR counts correlated positively with patch test score. Clustering by CDR3 similarity yielded significantly more large clusters from expanded TCRs than controls.

Germline V gives CDR1 GTSNPN, CDR2 SVGIG (reference sequence). The CDR3 runs 15 residues. The V and J ends lost 0 bases and 6 bases, in that order; junction bases with no gene match: 6. TCRdb processed the RACE reads anew with MiXCR; each CDR3 protein has one entry. Of 90,000 or so distinct CDR3 sequences in the sample, roughly 10% were seen once. Concerning this clonotype itself: Its target is not known.

Documented time point: patch test 1, 2 weeks after DPC sensitization. Indicated treatment: therapeutic diphenylcyclopropenone sensitization with weekly scalp DPC. This receptor was obtained from a man aged 40-55 years with alopecia areata. Some clones in this sample may be carry-over from other donors' samples. Sequenced material: whole blood, taken in connection with sensitization to the hapten diphenylcyclopropenone (DPC). The chain combines TRBV30 with TRBJ2-1, with TRBD2 matching over 9 bases. CDR3 DNA: TGTGCCTGGAGTGTACTTAGCGGGAGCCTCAATGAGCAGTTCTTC. Its protein is CAWSVLSGSLNEQFF.